This TCR beta chain was documented in a study of T cell repertoires in cytomegalovirus infection. Study-level information: CMV infection plus the matching HLA type was flagged by public TCR beta signatures.

General study findings and limits: HLA-C-restricted, CMV-specific TCR beta clonotypes were dominant ex vivo. Cumulative public TCR beta family frequency identified CMV carriers with the relevant HLA.

TCRdb called the reads again in MiXCR, with one record for every CDR3 protein. The repertoire holds some 350,000 distinct CDR3 sequences, almost 30% seen once, with over 15% in the top ten. The V gene lost 4 bases and the J gene lost 9 bases, with 10 bases spanning the gap. The germline V gene has CDR1 MDHEN and CDR2 SYDVKM. This CDR3 is 12 amino acids long. This clonotype was counted only a few times. The antigen remains undetermined. The receptor comes from a human donor in good health (CMV status not recorded). Some clones in this sample may be carry-over from other donors' samples. This sequence joins TRBV28 and TRBJ2-1, with D possibly being TRBD1 or TRBD2 (5 bases each). This sample comprised cultured PBMCs, obtained from culture after CMV antigen stimulation. The CDR3 bases are TGTGCCAGCAGTTCGGTGGGGACTGAGCAGTTCTTC. Translation gives CASSSVGTEQFF.